The clone carrying this T cell receptor beta chain was observed a handful of times. The age range of participants was about 18 to 95 years, with residence in about two dozen US areas. Participant-reported clinical history was the basis for cohort assignment. CDR1 and CDR2 (germline): MGHRA, YSYEKL. Trimming cost V 4 bases and J 3 bases; bases outside gene matches: 9. This CDR3 spans 17 amino acids. This record belongs to a study of blood T cell repertoires in COVID-19. Study information: The cDNA or gDNA used as material had been derived from T cells, B-cell-depleted T cells, or PBMCs.

As processed by the authors: Reference gene primer amplification in the assay estimated nucleated cell counts. Measured with immunoSEQ multiplex PCR; TCRdb has only the in-frame clones, and not every one. V and J calls and clone size are given by that table; D and trimming were obtained from the DNA. This table has approximately 160,000 clones, around four fifths appearing once. The sequenced sample was PBMCs or T cells enriched from blood (not recorded which). This clonotype originated in a woman aged 50 to 60 in a cohort exposed to, infected with or recovered from COVID-19 (not recorded which). The chain carries TRBV4-1 and TRBJ2-1, with 10 bases matching TRBD2. CDR3 coding DNA: TGCGCCAGCAGCCGAGCCGGACTAGCGGCCTTCTACAATGAGCAGTTCTTC. Amino acid sequence: CASSRAGLAAFYNEQFF.